A single sample is the source of the 29 T cell receptor beta chains below, sequenced in a study of cytomegalovirus exposure and HLA in healthy donors. PCR amplification relied on 60 Vbeta primers (plus 13 Jbeta primers). Clones were sequenced by immunoSEQ multiplex PCR, and TCRdb holds only the in-frame ones, with some missing. The table lists roughly 180,000 clones, 70% to 80% of them singletons. The sequencing sample was made of PBMCs. These receptors were taken from a man aged 18 to 29 in good health and CMV-seronegative.

For this clone: One junction end disagrees with the germline gene, perhaps due to a read error. Other nucleotide sequences in the sample specify the same CDR3. This chain links TRBV2 with TRBJ1-5; TRBD1 is a possible D gene (6 bases). CDR1 SNHLY and CDR2 FYNNEI come from the germline V gene. The CDR3 runs to 15 residues. The CDR3: CASSDRLVGNQPQHF. DNA for the CDR3: TGCGCCAGCAGTGACAGGTTAGTTGGCAATCAGCCCCAGCATTTT.

This chain uses TRBV28 with TRBJ1-5; TRBD1 aligns across 7 bases. The ends lost 9 bases at V and 7 bases at J; junction bases unmatched: 9. Germline V gene lookup returns CDR1 MDHEN and CDR2 SYDVKM. This CDR3 spans 13 amino acids. As DNA, the CDR3 is TGTGCCAGTGGGACAGCGGCTTTACAGCCCCAGCATTTT. Its protein is CASGTAALQPQHF. The full variable domain, its missing parts supplied by reference TRBV28 and TRBJ1-5, is DVKVTQSSRYLVKRTGEKVFLECVQDMDHENMFWYRQDPGLGLRLIYFSYDVKMKEKGDIPEGYSVSREKKERFSLILESASTNQTSMYLCASGTAALQPQHFGDGTRLSIL.

The chain recombines TRBV5-6 with TRBJ2-7; 10 bases align to TRBD2. The CDR3 sequence is 15 residues long. V gave up 4 bases and J gave up 3 bases; unmatched junction bases: 7. Germline CDR1 is SGHDT and CDR2 is YYEEEE. In nucleotides, the CDR3 is TGTGCCAGCAGCGAAGGGACTAGCGCATTCTACGAGCAGTACTTC. Translated, it gives CASSEGTSAFYEQYF. The variable domain in full, with the rest retrieved from reference TRBV5-6 and TRBJ2-7, is DAGVTQSPTHLIKTRGQQVTLRCSPKSGHDTVSWYQQALGQGPQFIFQYYEEEERQRGNFPDRFSGHQFPNYSSELNVNALLLGDSALYLCASSEGTSAFYEQYFGPGTRLTVT.

The V and J genes are TRBV6-1 and TRBJ1-2; TRBD1 is a possible D gene (6 bases). Trimming took 6 bases from V and 8 from J, leaving 19 bases between them. Germline V CDR1 and CDR2: MNHNS, SASEGT. The CDR3 spans 14 residues. CDR3 in amino acids: CASSPGGAIVGYTF. CDR3 bases: TGTGCCAGCAGCCCCGGGGGGGCGATCGTCGGCTACACCTTC.

V usage is TRBV4-1 and J usage is TRBJ1-2, with 10 bases fitting TRBD1. The CDR3 has 17 amino acids. V trimming: 1 base; J trimming: 8 bases; junction bases outside the gene matches: 13. Per germline, CDR1 MGHRA and CDR2 YSYEKL. The CDR3 loop reads CASSQALTGTGAGGYTF. CDR3 bases: TGCGCCAGCAGCCAAGCCCTAACCGGGACAGGGGCCGGGGGCTACACCTTC.

V gene TRBV9 combines with J gene TRBJ1-2, with a possible D match to TRBD1 (5 bases). The ends were cut back, 6 bases at V and 8 bases at J, with 23 bases in the middle. CDR1 and CDR2 (germline): SGDLS, YYNGEE. The CDR3 extends over 15 amino acids. Here the CDR3 DNA reads TGTGCCAGCACCGTTGAGCCGGGGGGGATTGAAGGCTACACCTTC. Residues: CASTVEPGGIEGYTF.

The V gene is TRBV18, the J gene TRBJ2-2; tentative D call: TRBD1 (6 bases). The CDR3 extends over 13 amino acids. Germline assignment: CDR1 KGHSH and CDR2 LQKENI. The V gene lost 1 base and the J gene lost 6 bases, with 6 bases spanning the gap. The DNA of the CDR3 is TGTGCCAGCTCACCACAGGGGGCCGGGGAGCTGTTTTTT. This codes for CASSPQGAGELFF.

Worth noting for this clone: Other nucleotide sequences in the sample specify the same CDR3. V and J are TRBV7-9 and TRBJ2-3; 11 bases match TRBD1. From germline, CDR1 is SEHNR and CDR2 FQNEAQ (reference sequence). This CDR3 contains 15 residues. J was trimmed by 6 bases and V by 5 bases; bases with no gene match: 7. The CDR3 loop reads CASSGRTGGSDTQYF. The CDR3 bases are TGTGCCAGCAGCGGGCGGACAGGGGGCAGCGATACGCAGTATTTT.

This rearrangement joins TRBV29-1 to TRBJ2-3, with a weak D call TRBD1 (6 bases). The CDR3 consists of 15 residues. Germline CDR1 SQVTM, CDR2 ANQGSEA. V dropped 3 bases and J dropped 4 bases, with 17 bases sitting between them. In nucleotides, the CDR3 is TGCAGCGTTGAGGTGACCCGGACAGTAGCAGATACGCAGTATTTT. Amino acid sequence: CSVEVTRTVADTQYF.

The rearrangement links TRBV2 to TRBJ1-4, with D unresolved. V was pared by 6 bases and J by 7 bases, with 9 bases between. CDR3 length: 12 amino acids. From germline, CDR1 is SNHLY and CDR2 FYNNEI. The CDR3 DNA follows: TGTGCCAGCAGCGACTGGTCTGAAAAACTGTTTTTT. Protein sequence: CASSDWSEKLFF. The whole variable domain, filled in from reference TRBV2 and TRBJ1-4, reads EPEVTQTPSHQVTQMGQEVILRCVPISNHLYFYWYRQILGQKVEFLVSFYNNEISEKSEIFDDQFSVERPDGSNFTLKIRSTKLEDSAMYFCASSDWSEKLFFGSGTQLSVL.

The V and J genes are TRBV5-1 and TRBJ1-6; D gene unclear. Trimming removed 5 bases from V and 0 bases from J, with 9 bases in between. The CDR3 length is 15 residues. In germline, CDR1 is SGHRS, CDR2 YFSETQ. The CDR3 DNA is TGCGCCAGCAGTCCCGAGAGCTCCTATAATTCACCCCTCCACTTT. Its translation: CASSPESSYNSPLHF.

The rearrangement uses TRBV5-1 and TRBJ1-4; D remains unclear. The CDR3 runs 12 residues. Germline-derived CDR1 and CDR2 are SGHRS and YFSETQ. V was cut by 4 bases and J by 7 bases, with 8 bases left in between. In nucleotides, the CDR3 is TGCGCCAGCAGCGCTCCGGGTGAAAAACTGTTTTTT. Protein sequence: CASSAPGEKLFF.

This clone was counted only a few times. The chain carries TRBV5-1 and TRBJ2-1; 12 nucleotides agree with TRBD2. CDR1 and CDR2 (germline): SGHRS, YFSETQ. The V segment lost 3 bases and the J segment 7 bases; nucleotides outside the gene matches: 5. The CDR3 runs 15 residues. The CDR3 loop is CASSSLAGGLNEQFF. CDR3 in DNA: TGCGCCAGCAGCTCGCTAGCGGGAGGGCTGAATGAGCAGTTCTTC.

This clone was observed a single time. V usage is TRBV4-1 and J usage is TRBJ2-2; TRBD1 is a possible D gene (5 bases). Looked up from germline, CDR1 is MGHRA and CDR2 is YSYEKL. The CDR3 is made up of 21 amino acids. The ends were cut back, 0 bases at V and 4 bases at J, with 27 bases in the middle. In DNA form, the CDR3 reads TGCGCCAGCAGCCAAGATCTGAATGGGCCAGGGATGGTAGGGTTCACCGGGGAGCTGTTTTTT. This encodes CASSQDLNGPGMVGFTGELFF.

The CDR3 spells CASSLGPETGYTF. CDR3 bases: TGTGCCAGCAGCTTGGGGCCCGAGACTGGCTACACCTTC. The chain couples TRBV11-2 to TRBJ1-2; perhaps TRBD1 as D (5 bases). Trimming left V 3 bases short and J 7 bases short, with 12 bases between. This CDR3 has 13 amino acids. CDR1 SGHAT and CDR2 FQNNGV come from the germline V gene.

A note on this clone: The same CDR3 can be traced to other DNA sequences in this sample. The chain has TRBV7-2 and TRBJ1-2, with 7 bases fitting TRBD1. Trimming removed 5 bases from V and 2 bases from J; junction bases left unmatched: 5. The CDR3 has 14 residues. CDR1 and CDR2 (germline): SGHTA, FQGNSA. CDR3 in DNA: TGTGCCAGCAGCCCACAGACAGGGAACTATGGCTACACCTTC. Its translation: CASSPQTGNYGYTF.

This clone appeared a single time. This rearrangement joins TRBV6-1 to TRBJ1-2; D uncertain. The CDR3 is 11 amino acids. Germline loops: CDR1 MNHNS, CDR2 SASEGT. V was shortened by 3 bases and J by 13 bases, with 12 bases between the two germline ends. This CDR3 is CASSERVPLTF. The CDR3 DNA is TGTGCCAGCAGTGAGAGGGTGCCCCTCACCTTC.

J is TRBJ1-1 and V is TRBV28, with a possible D match to TRBD1 (5 bases). Germline V gene sequence: CDR1 MDHEN, CDR2 SYDVKM. There are 12 residues in the CDR3. The V end lost 2 bases, the J end lost 10 bases, and 11 bases lay between the germline ends. CDR3 bases: TGTGCCAGCAGTTTAAGGGGAATAGGAGCTTTCTTT. Protein sequence: CASSLRGIGAFF. Combining the CDR3 with reference TRBV28 and TRBJ1-1 gives the whole variable domain DVKVTQSSRYLVKRTGEKVFLECVQDMDHENMFWYRQDPGLGLRLIYFSYDVKMKEKGDIPEGYSVSREKKERFSLILESASTNQTSMYLCASSLRGIGAFFGQGTRLTVV.

The V call is TRBV19, the J call TRBJ2-1, with TRBD1 matching over 8 bases. CDR3 length equals 17 residues. CDR1 and CDR2 from the germline V gene are LNHDA and SQIVND (reference sequence). V trimming: 1 base; J trimming: 9 bases; junction bases outside the gene matches: 14. The CDR3 loop reads CASSIVNGVSDRAEQFF. CDR3 nucleotides: TGTGCCAGTAGTATAGTAAACGGGGTTTCGGACAGGGCTGAGCAGTTCTTC.

The V call is TRBV27, the J call TRBJ2-7; 7 nucleotides align to TRBD1. CDR3 length equals 15 residues. V lost 2 bases and J lost 4; bases outside the gene matches: 8. Germline lookup yields CDR1 MNHEY and CDR2 SMNVEV (reference sequence). The CDR3: CASSLKGGAGYEQYF. CDR3 nucleotide sequence: TGTGCCAGCAGTTTAAAAGGGGGCGCTGGGTACGAGCAGTACTTC.

The J gene is TRBJ1-3, the V gene TRBV2; D uncertain. The V end was cut by 7 bases, the J end by 4 bases, with 11 bases between. CDR1 and CDR2 (germline): SNHLY, FYNNEI. CDR3 length: 13 residues. The chain's CDR3 is CASNSMPGNTIYF. The CDR3 coding sequence is TGTGCCAGCAACTCTATGCCCGGAAACACCATATATTTT.

V gene TRBV5-4 combines with J gene TRBJ1-2; weak D call: TRBD1 (5 bases). CDR3 length: 13 amino acids. Germline V gives CDR1 SGHNT, CDR2 YYREEE (reference sequence). V was pared by 4 bases and J by 5 bases, with 12 bases between. The CDR3 here is CASSLRQTYGYTF. CDR3 bases: TGTGCCAGCAGCCTCCGACAGACTTATGGCTACACCTTC.

The J gene is TRBJ1-2, the V gene TRBV5-3; 9 bases are shared with TRBD1. TRBV5-3 belongs to the ORF category, with a function that is uncertain. V shed 2 bases, J shed 3 bases, and the junction held 5 bases outside the gene matches. CDR3 length equals 15 residues. CDR3 nucleotides: TGTGCCAGAAGCTTAAGACAGGGGGGGGACTATGGCTACACCTTC. Translated: CARSLRQGGDYGYTF.

The chain has TRBV29-1 and TRBJ1-1, with 7 bases identical to TRBD1. This CDR3 has 16 residues. J gave up 1 base and V 3 bases, and 11 bases lay outside the gene matches. The germline V gene has CDR1 SQVTM and CDR2 ANQGSEA. The CDR3 coding sequence is TGCAGCGTTGAGTCGCGCGGGGCAGGGGGGAACACTGAAGCTTTCTTT. Translation gives CSVESRGAGGNTEAFF.

This chain uses TRBV4-2 with TRBJ2-7; TRBD2 matches at 11 bases. The V gene end was trimmed by 5 bases and the J gene end by 5 bases; junction bases not matched to a gene: 14. CDR3 size: 17 residues. Germline V gene sequence: CDR1 LGHNA, CDR2 YNFKEQ. CDR3 in DNA: TGTGCCAGCAGCTATGCGTGGCGACTAGCGGGAAGGGACGAGCAGTACTTC. This codes for CASSYAWRLAGRDEQYF.

The chain combines TRBV6-1 with TRBJ2-3; possible D gene TRBD1, 6 bases. CDR1 is MNHNS and CDR2 is SASEGT in the germline V gene. CDR3 length: 14 residues. Trimming took 6 bases from V and 6 from J, leaving 16 bases between them. This CDR3 reads CASRPGQGSDTQYF. The CDR3 DNA reads as TGTGCCAGCAGACCAGGGCAGGGGTCGGATACGCAGTATTTT.

The rearrangement links TRBV30 to TRBJ2-1; 8 positions match TRBD2. Looked up from germline, CDR1 is GTSNPN and CDR2 is SVGIG (reference sequence). J was trimmed by 0 bases and V by 4 bases; bases with no gene match: 14. The CDR3 length is 18 residues. The CDR3 DNA reads TGTGCCTGGACTCAAACCCGGACTAGCACCAACTCCTACAATGAGCAGTTCTTC. The encoded protein is CAWTQTRTSTNSYNEQFF.

The genes are TRBV10-3 and TRBJ2-7; the match to TRBD2 covers 13 bases. V lost 6 bases, J lost 3 bases, and 2 bases stayed unmatched. The CDR3 sequence is 14 residues long. Germline V gene lookup returns CDR1 ENHRY and CDR2 SYGVKD. The CDR3 DNA sequence: TGTGCCATCAGCCGGACTAGCGGGGGCTACGAGCAGTACTTC. It specifies CAISRTSGGYEQYF.

This clone appeared a single time. The chain is built from TRBV10-1 and TRBJ1-5; no definite D call. This CDR3 is 11 amino acids long. V lost 8 bases and J 10 bases, leaving 12 bases between the germline ends. The germline gives CDR1 WNHNN, CDR2 SYGVQD (reference sequence). CDR3 nucleotide sequence: TGCGCCAGCGGGAGACCGATCCCCCAGCATTTT. Encoded protein: CASGRPIPQHF.